These T cell receptor beta chains were read from a single sample in a study of Graves' ophthalmopathy and Graves' hyperthyroidism. One entry per CDR3 protein, called by TCRdb with MiXCR from the multiplex PCR reads. The sample lists about 380,000 distinct CDR3 sequences, roughly 15% occurring once. The source material was peripheral blood. The receptor source for this set is a woman aged 18-29 years with stable Graves' hyperthyroidism. Both conserved end residues are part of each CDR3. Fields, in order: clone size, D gene, J gene, V gene, CDR3 DNA, CDR3 protein. D genes are given only for firm matches. The size of a clone is reported for some rows only, either as once, few or many, or as a class for expanded clones.

>few|TRBD1|TRBJ2-5|TRBV27
TGTGCCAGCAGTTTAACTCTGGCAGGGGGCCGGGGGACCCAGTACTTC
CASSLTLAGGRGTQYF
>many|TRBD2|TRBJ2-5|TRBV7-9
TGTGCCAGCAGATACCGGGGGGACGCGGCCCCAGAGACCCAGTACTTC
CASRYRGDAAPETQYF
>many|TRBD2|TRBJ2-2|TRBV7-9
TGTGCCAGCAGCCACGGGACTACCACCGGGGAGCTGTTTTTT
CASSHGTTTGELFF
>many|.|TRBJ1-5|TRBV20-1
TGCAGTGCTGTCCGGAACCTTGGGTCGTGGAGCAATCAGCCCCAGCATTTT
CSAVRNLGSWSNQPQHF
>many|.|TRBJ1-2|TRBV19
TGTGCCAGTAGTATACAGGGAAGTGGCTACACCTTC
CASSIQGSGYTF
>many|.|TRBJ1-2|TRBV12-3/TRBV12-4
TGTGCCAGCAGTGTGAGTTCGGGAGTTTATGGCTACACCTTC
CASSVSSGVYGYTF
>many|.|TRBJ2-7|TRBV7-2
TGTGCCAGCAGCGTATCTGCGGGGAGCTCCTACGAGCAGTACTTC
CASSVSAGSSYEQYF
>many|TRBD2|TRBJ2-7|TRBV12-3/TRBV12-4
TGTGCCAGCAGTCTAGTGGGGAGGGTAGGCGAGCAGTACTTC
CASSLVGRVGEQYF
>many|TRBD1|TRBJ2-7|TRBV12-3/TRBV12-4
TGTGCCAGCAATTCTGGGACAGGGGATGGGGAGCAGTACTTC
CASNSGTGDGEQYF
>many|TRBD2|TRBJ2-7|TRBV27
TGTGCCAGCAGAACAATGACTAGCGGGGGACCCGAGCAGTACTTC
CASRTMTSGGPEQYF
>.|.|TRBJ2-2|TRBV7-3
TGTGCCAGCAGCTTATCGGGCCCAATAGGGCACGGGGAGCTGTTTTTT
CASSLSGPIGHGELFF
>.|.|TRBJ1-5|TRBV27
TGTGCCAGCAGTTTATCATCTCTAAATCAGCCCCAGCATTTT
CASSLSSLNQPQHF
>many|TRBD1|TRBJ1-1|TRBV18
TGTGCCAGCTCACCGTCAACTTCAGGGGGAACTGAAGCTTTCTTT
CASSPSTSGGTEAFF
>many|.|TRBJ1-1|TRBV6-1
TGTGCCAGCAGTGATCGGGGACAAGGCTTTGAAGCTTTCTTT
CASSDRGQGFEAFF
>.|.|TRBJ2-7|TRBV6-1
TGTGCCAGCAGTGTGGTTCGGGTCTACGAGCAGTACTTC
CASSVVRVYEQYF
>many|TRBD1|TRBJ2-7|TRBV5-1
TGCGCCAGCAGCTTATCCGGGACAGGCAAAAGGGGCTACGAGCAGTACTTC
CASSLSGTGKRGYEQYF
>many|.|TRBJ1-6|TRBV5-1
TGCGCCAGCAGCTTGGCCGCAGGTTCCTATAATTCACCCCTCCACTTT
CASSLAAGSYNSPLHF
>many|TRBD1|TRBJ1-2|TRBV6-1
TGTGCCAGCAGACCACAGGGGGCGATAACCCACTATGGCTACACCTTC
CASRPQGAITHYGYTF
>many|TRBD1|TRBJ1-2|TRBV6-4
TGTGCCAGCAGCAAATCGGGCAACAGGGGGCTTAACTATGGCTACACCTTC
CASSKSGNRGLNYGYTF
>many|.|TRBJ1-2|TRBV7-2
TGTGCCAGCAGACCTCGACAGGTCTATGGCTACACCTTC
CASRPRQVYGYTF
>many|TRBD1|TRBJ1-1|TRBV7-2
TGTGCCAGCAGCTTACACAGGGGGGGGACTGAAGCTTTCTTT
CASSLHRGGTEAFF
>many|.|TRBJ2-5|TRBV12-3/TRBV12-4
TGTGCCAGCAGTTTAGAGTCGAGGGAGACCCAGTACTTC
CASSLESRETQYF
>many|.|TRBJ2-5|TRBV3-1
TGTGCCAGCAGCCGAGACCAAGAGACCCAGTACTTC
CASSRDQETQYF
>many|.|TRBJ1-1|TRBV6-2/TRBV6-3
TGTGCCAGCAGTTACCCGGAGGAGATGAACACTGAAGCTTTCTTT
CASSYPEEMNTEAFF
>.|.|TRBJ2-7|TRBV12-3/TRBV12-4
TGTGCCAGTGGACCGGACGGGAGCTACGAGCAGTACTTC
CASGPDGSYEQYF
>many|TRBD1|TRBJ2-2|TRBV6-2/TRBV6-3
TGTGCCAGCAGCCTACTTACAGGGGCCGGGGAGCTGTTTTTT
CASSLLTGAGELFF
>few|TRBD1|TRBJ1-1|TRBV7-2
TGTGCCAGCAGCGCTAAAAGGGGGCACACTGAAGCTTTCTTT
CASSAKRGHTEAFF
>.|.|TRBJ2-5|TRBV6-1
TGTGCCAGCAGTGCCCTTTGGCAGCCTCAAGAGACCCAGTACTTC
CASSALWQPQETQYF
>.|.|TRBJ2-7|TRBV6-1
TGTGCCAGCAGGAACCCCATGTGGGGTAACTACGAGCTGTACTTC
CASRNPMWGNYELYF
>many|.|TRBJ2-5|TRBV24-1
TGTGCCACCAGTGAAGAGACAGGATTGCAAGAGACCCAGTACTTC
CATSEETGLQETQYF
>.|.|TRBJ2-5|TRBV19
TGTGCCAGTAGTAAATTCTTGTGGCAGACCCAGTACTTC
CASSKFLWQTQYF
>few|.|TRBJ1-2|TRBV14
TGTGCCAGCAGCCAAGTTGTACAGCCAGCTAATGGCTACACCTTC
CASSQVVQPANGYTF
>.|TRBD1|TRBJ1-6|TRBV5-1
TGCGCCAGCAGCTTGGGGACAGGTCCCTATAATTCACCCCTCCACTTT
CASSLGTGPYNSPLHF
>many|TRBD1|TRBJ1-1|TRBV20-1
TGCAGTGCTAGAATCACAGGGGGGAAGCGGACTGAAGCTTTCTTT
CSARITGGKRTEAFF